Listed below are T cell receptor beta chains from one sample, sequenced in a study of Graves' ophthalmopathy and Graves' hyperthyroidism. Using its own MiXCR run on the multiplex PCR reads, TCRdb lists one record per CDR3 protein. In the table there are 600,000 to 950,000 distinct CDR3 sequences, 40% of which are singletons. Sequenced input: peripheral blood. These receptor sequences come from an adult man with Graves' ophthalmopathy. Both conserved end residues are part of each CDR3. Each record gives: J gene, V gene, clone size, D gene, CDR3 protein, CDR3 DNA. A D gene is named only where the DNA matches it firmly. Clone sizes are given selectively: once, few, many, or a class where the clone is expanded.

>TRBJ2-5|TRBV9|NA|TRBD1
CASSGRQGTQYF
TGTGCCAGCAGCGGAAGACAGGGGACCCAGTACTTC
>TRBJ1-5|TRBV29-1|NA|TRBD1
CSVEGDRAQHF
TGCAGCGTTGAGGGAGACAGGGCCCAGCATTTT
>TRBJ2-7|TRBV11-2|few|NA
CASSLDGGYYEQYF
TGTGCCAGCAGCTTAGATGGCGGATATTACGAGCAGTACTTC
>TRBJ2-5|TRBV15|NA|NA
CATSSSINRVGNQPQYF
TGTGCCACCAGCAGCTCGATAAACAGGGTTGGCAATCAGCCCCAGTACTTC
>TRBJ1-2|TRBV19|many|NA
CASSIVTKDSGYTF
TGTGCCAGTAGTATTGTGACTAAGGACAGTGGCTACACCTTC
>TRBJ1-1|TRBV10-1|many|NA
CASSDGRNTEAFF
TGCGCCAGCAGTGACGGAAGGAACACTGAAGCTTTCTTT
>TRBJ1-5|TRBV24-1|NA|NA
CATSASPGPGQPQHF
TGTGCCACCAGTGCTAGCCCAGGGCCGGGGCAGCCCCAGCATTTT
>TRBJ2-6|TRBV28|few|NA
CASSEASGANVLTF
TGTGCCAGCAGTGAAGCCTCTGGGGCCAACGTCCTGACTTTC
>TRBJ2-7|TRBV12-3/TRBV12-4|NA|NA
CASSLTGTVSREQYF
TGTGCCAGCAGTTTGACCGGGACCGTATCCCGCGAGCAGTACTTC
>TRBJ1-1|TRBV2|NA|NA
CASSPTATEGTEAFF
TGTGCCAGCAGCCCGACAGCAACGGAGGGCACTGAGGCTTTCTTT
>TRBJ1-1|TRBV15|many|TRBD1
CATSGFLQGRGTEAFF
TGTGCCACCAGCGGGTTCTTACAGGGGCGAGGGACTGAAGCTTTCTTT
>TRBJ1-1|TRBV20-1|NA|TRBD1
CSARVPTGATEAFF
TGCAGTGCTAGAGTCCCGACAGGGGCCACTGAAGCTTTCTTT
>TRBJ2-1|TRBV19|NA|TRBD1
CASSTTGASYNEQFF
TGTGCCAGTAGTACGACAGGGGCCTCCTACAATGAGCAGTTCTTC
>TRBJ2-5|TRBV12-3/TRBV12-4|few|TRBD1
CASSSGTGLETQYF
TGTGCCAGCAGTTCCGGGACAGGGTTAGAGACCCAGTACTTC
>TRBJ1-3|TRBV5-8|NA|NA
CASTNRGANTIYF
TGCGCCAGCACCAATCGGGGGGCAAACACCATATATTTT
>TRBJ2-5|TRBV29-1|many|TRBD1
CSVQTGRSPQYF
TGCAGCGTCCAGACAGGGAGATCCCCCCAGTACTTC
>TRBJ2-7|TRBV5-8|NA|TRBD1
CASSLGRDRQYF
TGTGCCAGCAGCTTAGGTCGGGACAGGCAGTACTTC
>TRBJ1-5|TRBV5-1|few|NA
CASRLDTVGNQPQQF
TGCGCCAGCAGATTGGACACGGTGGGCAATCAGCCCCAGCAGTTT
>TRBJ2-7|TRBV2|many|NA
CASTGGTYEQYF
TGTGCCAGCACCGGGGGCACCTACGAGCAGTACTTC
>TRBJ1-1|TRBV9|NA|NA
CASSQAEGTEAFF
TGTGCCAGCAGCCAAGCGGAGGGCACTGAAGCTTTCTTT
>TRBJ1-1|TRBV7-6|NA|TRBD1
CASSLGRVGWGDRNTEAFF
TGTGCCAGCAGCTTAGGTAGGGTGGGTTGGGGGGACAGGAACACTGAAGCTTTCTTT
>TRBJ2-5|TRBV7-9|many|NA
CASSLSYETQYF
TGTGCCAGCAGCTTATCATACGAGACCCAGTACTTC
>TRBJ1-2|TRBV2|NA|NA
CASSEGRSWLGYTF
TGTGCCAGCAGTGAGGGACGCAGTTGGCTTGGCTACACCTTC
>TRBJ2-7|TRBV20-1|NA|NA
CGAPDDSYEQYF
TGCGGTGCCCCGGACGACTCCTACGAGCAGTACTTC
>TRBJ2-5|TRBV12-3/TRBV12-4|few|TRBD2
CASSRVLAGGKETQYF
TGTGCCAGCAGTCGTGTACTAGCGGGGGGGAAAGAGACCCAGTACTTC
>TRBJ2-5|TRBV25-1|many|NA
CASLLGETQYF
TGTGCCAGTCTACTAGGAGAGACCCAGTACTTC
>TRBJ1-5|TRBV20-1|NA|TRBD1
CSGQGGNQPQHF
TGCAGCGGACAGGGTGGAAATCAGCCCCAGCATTTT
>TRBJ1-6|TRBV10-3|few|NA
CAAVGGYYNSPLHF
TGTGCCGCGGTTGGGGGTTACTATAATTCACCCCTCCACTTT
>TRBJ2-6|TRBV5-1|few|TRBD1
CASSPGQGAVSGANVLTF
TGCGCCAGCAGTCCTGGGCAGGGGGCAGTGTCTGGGGCCAACGTCCTGACTTTC
>TRBJ2-7|TRBV10-2|few|NA
CASSRIHSYEQYF
TGCGCCAGCAGCCGGATCCACTCCTACGAGCAGTACTTC
>TRBJ1-2|TRBV3-1|once|NA
CASSQERGGRSYGYTF
TGTGCCAGCAGCCAAGAACGGGGGGGGCGTAGCTATGGCTACACCTTC
>TRBJ1-1|TRBV3-1|NA|TRBD1
CASSFTGAVNTEAFF
TGTGCCAGCAGCTTCACAGGGGCCGTGAACACTGAAGCTTTCTTT
>TRBJ2-5|TRBV19|few|NA
CASGPGTETQYF
TGTGCCAGTGGACCCGGGACGGAGACCCAGTACTTC
>TRBJ2-7|TRBV20-1|NA|TRBD1
CSAPGQSQGVYEQYF
TGCAGTGCCCCGGGACAGAGCCAAGGGGTTTACGAGCAGTACTTC
>TRBJ2-3|TRBV25-1|NA|NA
CASSLYRTDTQYF
TGTGCCAGCAGCTTATATCGCACAGATACGCAGTATTTT
>TRBJ2-2|TRBV7-9|NA|NA
CASTYSGTASGELFF
TGTGCCAGCACCTACTCGGGGACCGCATCTGGGGAGCTGTTTTTT
>TRBJ2-3|TRBV29-1|NA|NA
CSVDSDTDTQYF
TGCAGCGTTGATTCAGATACAGATACGCAGTATTTT
>TRBJ2-2|TRBV13|few|NA
CASSRSDTGELFF
TGTGCCAGCTCGAGGTCGGACACCGGGGAGCTGTTTTTT
>TRBJ2-7|TRBV4-1|NA|TRBD1
CASSLGQGISSYEQYF
TGCGCCAGCAGCCTGGGACAGGGCATTAGCTCCTACGAGCAGTACTTC
>TRBJ1-6|TRBV25-1|NA|TRBD1
CAARGASSMDRTSWPLHF
TGTGCCGCCCGAGGGGCCAGTAGTATGGACAGGACCTCCTGGCCCCTCCACTTT
>TRBJ1-1|TRBV7-8|many|NA
CASSLIMNTEAFF
TGTGCCAGCAGCTTAATCATGAACACTGAAGCTTTCTTT
>TRBJ2-5|TRBV10-3|NA|NA
CASRESTQYF
TGTGCCAGCAGAGAGAGTACCCAGTACTTC
>TRBJ1-4|TRBV7-9|NA|NA
CASSPRGADDGLFF
TGTGCCAGCAGCCCTAGGGGGGCGGATGATGGACTGTTTTTT
>TRBJ1-3|TRBV15|many|NA
CATSRDVGFRFGNTIYF
TGTGCCACCAGCAGAGATGTAGGGTTTAGATTTGGAAACACCATATATTTT
>TRBJ1-2|TRBV29-1|NA|TRBD1
CSVEKGQGYGNTF
TGCAGCGTTGAAAAGGGACAGGGGTACGGAAACACCTTC
>TRBJ2-7|TRBV20-1|few|NA
CSVSSASSYEQYF
TGCAGTGTAAGTTCAGCGAGCTCCTACGAGCAGTACTTC
>TRBJ1-2|TRBV6-5|few|NA
CASSYIRDYGYTF
TGTGCCAGCAGTTACATCAGAGACTATGGCTACACCTTC
>TRBJ1-2|TRBV20-1|many|NA
CSARVGEGSYGYTF
TGCAGTGCTAGAGTGGGGGAGGGATCCTATGGCTACACCTTC
>TRBJ2-7|TRBV28|few|NA
CASSSFGGLQYF
TGTGCCAGCAGTTCGTTTGGGGGGTTACAGTACTTC
>TRBJ2-6|TRBV15|NA|NA
CATSRDKGANVLTF
TGTGCCACCAGCAGAGATAAAGGGGCCAACGTCCTGACTTTC
>TRBJ2-7|TRBV20-1|NA|TRBD2
CSARRRKGTSGENAYEQYF
TGCAGTGCTAGACGACGTAAAGGGACTAGCGGGGAAAACGCCTACGAGCAGTACTTC
>TRBJ1-4|TRBV7-2|NA|TRBD1
CASSVGQGDNEKLFF
TGTGCCAGCAGCGTAGGACAGGGGGACAATGAAAAACTGTTTTTT